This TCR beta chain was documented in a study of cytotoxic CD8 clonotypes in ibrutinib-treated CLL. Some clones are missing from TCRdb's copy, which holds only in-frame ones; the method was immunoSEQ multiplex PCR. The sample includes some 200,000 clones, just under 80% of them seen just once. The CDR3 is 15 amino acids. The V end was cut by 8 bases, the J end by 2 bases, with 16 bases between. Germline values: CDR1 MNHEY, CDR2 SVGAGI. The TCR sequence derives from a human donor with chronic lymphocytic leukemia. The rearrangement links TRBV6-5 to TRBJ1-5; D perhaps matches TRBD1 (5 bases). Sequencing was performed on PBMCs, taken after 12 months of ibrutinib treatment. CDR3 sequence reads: CASGSPGWGNQPQHF. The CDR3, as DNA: TGTGCCAGCGGCAGCCCAGGGTGGGGCAATCAGCCCCAGCATTTT.